Listed below are T cell receptor beta chains from one sample, sequenced in a study of shared T cell receptors in the human thymus. Measured with immunoSEQ multiplex PCR; TCRdb has only the in-frame clones, and not every one. The repertoire consists of about 660,000 clones, with 70% to 90% occurring once and the leading ten covering roughly 0.0089%. These same data were also listed under a study on human thymus T cells.

Specimen: thymocytes. These receptors were taken from a boy in the first two years of life with a congenital heart defect. The CDR3 runs from the conserved cysteine through the conserved F or W. The D gene is left open where the match is weak. Not all rows give a size; the values are once, few, many and, for expanded clones, a class.

DNA	CDR3	J	D	size	V
TGCGCCAGCAGCTTGGGAGACTCCCACACAGATACGCAGTATTTT	CASSLGDSHTDTQYF	TRBJ2-3	NA	NA	TRBV5-1
TGTGCCAGCAGTTTAAATCAAGGGGGCTGGTATGGCTACACCTTC	CASSLNQGGWYGYTF	TRBJ1-2	TRBD1	NA	TRBV28
TGTGCCAGCAGTTACAAATGGGCGGGAGACCACAATGAGCAGTTCTTC	CASSYKWAGDHNEQFF	TRBJ2-1	TRBD2	NA	TRBV6-5
TGTGCCAGCTCACCATCGCCCGGGACTATGAACACCGGGGAGCTGTTTTTT	CASSPSPGTMNTGELFF	TRBJ2-2	TRBD2	NA	TRBV18
TGCGCCAGCAGCTTGGGTCAGGGACTTACGCAGTATTTT	CASSLGQGLTQYF	TRBJ2-3	NA	NA	TRBV5-1
TGTGCCAGCAGTGAGGGAGGGGGGGTGAACACTGAAGCTTTCTTT	CASSEGGGVNTEAFF	TRBJ1-1	NA	NA	TRBV2
TGTGCCATCAGCGACAGGGAAGGCCCCCCTGGCTACACCTTC	CAISDREGPPGYTF	TRBJ1-2	TRBD1	NA	TRBV10-3
TGTGCCAGCAGAAAGACAGGAAAATACGAGCAGTACTTC	CASRKTGKYEQYF	TRBJ2-7	NA	NA	TRBV4-2
TGTGCCAGCAGGACAGGAACGAGGAGATATGGCTACACCTTC	CASRTGTRRYGYTF	TRBJ1-2	NA	NA	TRBV6-1
TGTGCCAGCAGTCCACAGGATAGCAATCAGCCCCAGCATTTT	CASSPQDSNQPQHF	TRBJ1-5	NA	NA	TRBV6-5
TGTGCCAGCAGCTGGGGGGCGGGAGATGCCTACGAGCAGTACTTC	CASSWGAGDAYEQYF	TRBJ2-7	NA	NA	TRBV7-2
TGTGCCAGCAGCCAAGTACGGGGGGGGCCCTCAGATACGCAGTATTTT	CASSQVRGGPSDTQYF	TRBJ2-3	TRBD2	NA	TRBV4-2
TGTGCTAGCAGTAGGACCCGGACAGGGGATTCACCCCTCCACTTT	CASSRTRTGDSPLHF	TRBJ1-6	TRBD1	NA	TRBV7-7
TGTGCCAGTAGTATAGGGGCAAACTACGAGCAGTACTTC	CASSIGANYEQYF	TRBJ2-7	NA	once	TRBV19
TGTGCCAGCAGTTCCGGGGAGCTGAACACTGAAGCTTTCTTT	CASSSGELNTEAFF	TRBJ1-1	NA	NA	TRBV27
TGTGCCTGGAGTGAACGGACATGGTTTGAAAAACTGTTTTTT	CAWSERTWFEKLFF	TRBJ1-4	NA	NA	TRBV30
TGTGCCAGCAGCGAACGGGACAGGGTGGCAAATAATTCACCCCTCCACTTT	CASSERDRVANNSPLHF	TRBJ1-6	TRBD1	NA	TRBV5-4
TGTGCCAGCAGTTTGGGGGAGAGGGGAGGCAGAAGCTACGAGCAGTACTTC	CASSLGERGGRSYEQYF	TRBJ2-7	NA	NA	TRBV27
TGTGCCAGCAGCTTATATAGCGGGGGGGCCAGGGAGACCCAGTACTTC	CASSLYSGGARETQYF	TRBJ2-5	TRBD2	NA	TRBV7-9
TGTGCCAGCACCACTCTCGGACCCTATAACAGGGCCGGCGAGCAGTACTTC	CASTTLGPYNRAGEQYF	TRBJ2-7	NA	NA	TRBV27
TGCGCCAGCAGCCCAGACAGGGTTGGGTCACCCCTCCACTTT	CASSPDRVGSPLHF	TRBJ1-6	TRBD1	NA	TRBV4-1
TGTGCCAGCAGCTCACAGGATTCACCCCTCCACTTT	CASSSQDSPLHF	TRBJ1-6	NA	NA	TRBV7-9
TGCAGCGTTGAAAGACTAGCGGGAGCTGTGGGAGGTTTGAATGAGCAGTTCTTC	CSVERLAGAVGGLNEQFF	TRBJ2-1	TRBD2	NA	TRBV29-1
TGTGCTAGTGGTTCAGGGGACAGGGGTATGAACACTGAAGCTTTCTTT	CASGSGDRGMNTEAFF	TRBJ1-1	TRBD1	NA	TRBV12-5
TGTGCCAGCTCACCACCACCCAACAGGACGGATAGCAATCAGCCCCAGCATTTT	CASSPPPNRTDSNQPQHF	TRBJ1-5	NA	NA	TRBV18
TGTGCCAGCAGTGAAGGGAGGGGCTACGAGCAGTACTTC	CASSEGRGYEQYF	TRBJ2-7	TRBD2	NA	TRBV25-1
TGCGCCAGCAGCCAAGGAACCTCAACTGCAACTAATGAAAAACTGTTTTTT	CASSQGTSTATNEKLFF	TRBJ1-4	NA	NA	TRBV4-3
TGTGCCAGCAGCCCCGGCGTGGGGGCACCTGAAGCTTTCTTT	CASSPGVGAPEAFF	TRBJ1-1	NA	NA	TRBV7-2
TGTGCCTGGAGTGTACTCAGGGACTACGAGCAGTACTTC	CAWSVLRDYEQYF	TRBJ2-7	NA	NA	TRBV30
TGTGCCTGGAGTGGAACTAGCGGGGGGGCAGGAGAGCAGTTCTTC	CAWSGTSGGAGEQFF	TRBJ2-1	TRBD2	NA	TRBV30
TGTGCCAGCAGCTTGGCAGGGGGCCCTGAAGCTTTCTTT	CASSLAGGPEAFF	TRBJ1-1	TRBD1	once	TRBV7-9